One sample yielded the 23 T cell receptor beta chains listed below, sequenced in a study of shared clonotypes between healthy human individuals. Assay used: immunoSEQ multiplex PCR; TCRdb lists only in-frame clones, some missing. The table records 470,000 or so clones, about 72% of them present only once. Sequencing was done on a sample of PBMCs. These receptor sequences come from a woman aged 35 to 49 in good health. Some clones in this sample may be carry-over from other donors' samples.

The chain has TRBV7-8 and TRBJ2-2; unclear D gene. Deletions cut 5 bases from V and 7 bases from J, with 17 bases between. CDR1 and CDR2 (germline): SGHVS, FQNEAQ. The length of the CDR3 is 15 residues. The CDR3 DNA is TGTGCCAGCAGCCCCTACGTGGGGTTGGGCGGGGAGCTGTTTTTT. This codes for CASSPYVGLGGELFF.

V gene TRBV21-1 combines with J gene TRBJ2-7; the table assigns TRBD1, which was not confirmed against the DNA. TRBV21-1 is an annotated pseudogene. The CDR3 is 16 residues long. CDR3 sequence: CASSGGFRQGRDEQYF. CDR3 bases: TGTGCCAGCAGCGGGGGTTTCCGACAGGGAAGGGACGAGCAGTACTTC.

The chain is built from TRBV19 and TRBJ1-5, with unresolved D. The CDR3 sequence is 15 residues long. V lost 1 base, J lost 2 bases, and 9 bases lay in between. The germline V gene encodes CDR1 LNHDA and CDR2 SQIVND (reference sequence). The CDR3 reads CASSIVDIGNQPQHF. CDR3 bases: TGTGCCAGTAGTATAGTGGATATAGGCAATCAGCCCCAGCATTTT.

The CDR3 loop reads CASSMGLADTGELFF. The DNA for the CDR3 is TGTGCCAGCAGCATGGGGCTAGCGGACACCGGGGAGCTGTTTTTT. This chain uses TRBV5-8 with TRBJ2-2; 7 nucleotides agree with TRBD2. CDR1 is SGHTS and CDR2 is YDEGEE in the germline V gene. Trimming at V came to 4 bases and at J to 3 bases, leaving 6 bases not matched to a gene. There are 15 residues in the CDR3.

CDR3 region: CASRGGQRNEKLFF. The DNA of the CDR3 is TGTGCCAGCAGGGGGGGACAGCGGAATGAAAAACTGTTTTTT. The chain links TRBV28 to TRBJ1-4; 7 nucleotides align to TRBD1. The CDR3 loop spans 14 amino acids. Germline assignment: CDR1 MDHEN and CDR2 SYDVKM. V lost 6 bases to trimming and J lost 5 bases; unmatched junction nucleotides: 6.

The chain has TRBV6-6 and TRBJ2-1; a weak D match, TRBD2 (6 bases). V dropped 6 bases and J dropped 7 bases, with 16 bases sitting between them. Germline lookup yields CDR1 MNHNY and CDR2 SVGAGI (reference sequence). CDR3 length: 14 residues. The chain's CDR3 is CASRAGSPVNEQFF. CDR3 in DNA: TGTGCCAGCAGGGCGGGGAGCCCGGTAAATGAGCAGTTCTTC.

Regarding this clone: Other nucleotide sequences in the sample specify the same CDR3. CDR3 DNA: TGTGCCAGCTCACCTTTGGGGTCCAATCAGCCCCAGCATTTT. Encoded protein: CASSPLGSNQPQHF. The chain is built from TRBV18 and TRBJ1-5; the D is unclear. The CDR3 is made up of 14 amino acids. Germline CDR1 reads KGHSH; CDR2 reads LQKENI. V was clipped by 3 bases and J by 3 bases, with 9 bases between them.

The chain couples TRBV6-6 to TRBJ1-1; D not resolved. CDR1 and CDR2 (germline): MNHNY, SVGAGI (reference sequence). This CDR3 has 13 amino acids. The ends were cut back, 7 bases at V and 3 bases at J, with 12 bases in the middle. The CDR3 coding sequence is TGTGCCAGCAACCCAAACATTGACACTGAAGCTTTCTTT. It codes for CASNPNIDTEAFF.

The CDR3 region has the DNA TGTGCCTGGGCTTGGGACAGAGGAGTTTTGGGCAATCAGCCCCAGCATTTT. This codes for CAWAWDRGVLGNQPQHF. This chain uses TRBV30 with TRBJ1-5; TRBD1 agrees at 7 bases. The V segment lost 5 bases and the J segment 2 bases; nucleotides outside the gene matches: 15. CDR3 length: 17 residues. Germline V CDR1 and CDR2: GTSNPN, SVGIG (reference sequence).

V and J are TRBV27 and TRBJ2-7; the match to TRBD1 covers 10 bases. Germline loops: CDR1 MNHEY, CDR2 SMNVEV (reference sequence). CDR3 length: 17 residues. The trim removed 6 bases at V and 3 bases at J, leaving 14 bases unmatched. The CDR3: CASSRTGGAMTRYEQYF. CDR3 in DNA: TGTGCCAGCAGCCGGACAGGGGGGGCGATGACCCGCTACGAGCAGTACTTC.

This clone showed up just a few times. This chain links TRBV4-3 with TRBJ2-6, with D unresolved. This CDR3 contains 15 residues. CDR1 is LGHNA, CDR2 YSLEER, per germline. Trimming removed 2 bases at V and 0 bases at J, with 5 bases between. CDR3 nucleotides: TGCGCCAGCAGCCAAACCTTCTCTGGGGCCAACGTCCTGACTTTC. It is translated as CASSQTFSGANVLTF.

This clone is a singleton in its sample. This chain links TRBV5-1 with TRBJ2-1; D not certain. V was pared by 0 bases and J by 2 bases, with 12 bases between. Germline CDR1 reads SGHRS; CDR2 reads YFSETQ. The CDR3 sequence is 16 residues long. The CDR3 here is CASSLGARNTYNEQFF. The CDR3 DNA reads as TGCGCCAGCAGCTTGGGGGCTAGAAATACCTACAATGAGCAGTTCTTC.

This clone was observed once. This chain joins TRBV4-1 and TRBJ2-5, with 10 bases that match TRBD1. Trimming removed 1 base from V and 5 bases from J; junction bases left unmatched: 13. This CDR3 spans 18 amino acids. CDR1 is MGHRA and CDR2 is YSYEKL in the germline V gene. The CDR3 region has the DNA TGCGCCAGCAGCCAAGGAGATCAAGGACAGGGGGTTTTTGAGACCCAGTACTTC. This encodes CASSQGDQGQGVFETQYF.

About this clone itself: A much bigger clone sits one base away, suggesting this may be a read error. The V and J genes are TRBV27 and TRBJ1-5; no definite D call. The CDR3 sequence is 15 residues long. CDR1 and CDR2 from the germline V gene are MNHEY and SMNVEV (reference sequence). The CDR3 nucleotides read TGTACCAGCAGTTTCTTAGGAGATAGCAATCAGCCCCAGCATTTT. It translates to CTSSFLGDSNQPQHF.

The chain employs TRBV11-3 and TRBJ2-3, with D possibly matching TRBD2 (5 bases). Deletions cut 4 bases from V and 1 base from J, with 6 bases between. Germline V CDR1 and CDR2: SGHNT, YENEEA. CDR3 size: 13 residues. The CDR3 DNA follows: TGTGCCAGCAGCTCGCGGGGCACAGATACGCAGTATTTT. Protein product: CASSSRGTDTQYF.

This chain connects TRBV30 to TRBJ2-1; D gene ambiguous. Trimming pared 5 bases from V and 7 bases from J, leaving 9 bases between. CDR3 size: 11 residues. CDR1 GTSNPN and CDR2 SVGIG come from the germline V gene (reference sequence). CDR3 protein: CAWGSVNEQFF. For the CDR3, the DNA is TGTGCCTGGGGTTCTGTAAATGAGCAGTTCTTC.

The CDR3 loop is CASSEFSREKLFF. The CDR3 DNA sequence: TGTGCCAGCAGTGAGTTTAGCCGTGAAAAACTGTTTTTT. The chain has TRBV2 and TRBJ1-4; no reliable D call. CDR3 length equals 13 residues. Trimming shortened V by 3 bases and J by 7 bases, and 9 bases separated the two germline ends. Germline values: CDR1 SNHLY, CDR2 FYNNEI.

The chain couples TRBV4-1 to TRBJ1-2; TRBD1 agrees at 8 bases. This CDR3 has 16 residues. Germline V gives CDR1 MGHRA, CDR2 YSYEKL. J lost 2 bases, V lost 4 bases, and 9 bases had no gene match. CDR3 protein: CASSPGGGQGNYGYTF. The CDR3 bases are TGCGCCAGCAGCCCCGGGGGAGGACAGGGAAACTATGGCTACACCTTC.

Notes on this clone: A far larger clone is a single base away, which makes a read error likely. Within the sample, other DNA sequences also encode this same CDR3. The chain recombines TRBV25-1 with TRBJ1-6; D ambiguous. From germline, CDR1 is MGHDK and CDR2 SYGVNS. This CDR3 has 13 amino acids. The CDR3 loop reads CASSESENSPLHF. For the CDR3, the DNA is TGTGCCAGCAGTGAATCTGAGAATTCGCCCCTCCACTTT. Full variable domain (missing parts from reference TRBV25-1 and TRBJ1-6): EADIYQTPRYLVIGTGKKITLECSQTMGHDKMYWYQQDPGMELHLIHYSYGVNSTEKGDLSSESTVSRIRTEHFPLTLESARPSHTSQYLCASSESENSPLHFGNGTRLTVT.

This clone was counted only a few times. In nucleotides, the CDR3 is TGTGCCTCTACGCCCAACGGGCGTGCTGAAGCTTTCTTT. The encoded protein is CASTPNGRAEAFF. The V call is TRBV30, the J call TRBJ1-1; D is unclear. Germline V lookup: CDR1 GTSNPN, CDR2 SVGIG (reference sequence). Trimming shortened V by 7 bases and J by 6 bases, and 18 bases separated the two germline ends. CDR3 length equals 13 residues.

The V gene is TRBV10-3, the J gene TRBJ2-7; 9 bases map to TRBD1. The CDR3 runs to 17 residues. Germline CDR1 is ENHRY and CDR2 is SYGVKD. V lost 4 bases and J lost 2; bases outside the gene matches: 12. CDR3 nucleotides: TGTGCCATCAGTGGCCCTGAAGGACAGGGGAAAACCTACGAGCAGTACTTC. Translated: CAISGPEGQGKTYEQYF.

The J gene is TRBJ1-5, the V gene TRBV18, with a weak D call TRBD1 (5 bases). Germline-derived CDR1 and CDR2 are KGHSH and LQKENI. The length of the CDR3 is 12 residues. Trimming took 3 bases from V and 5 from J, leaving 5 bases between them. The DNA of the CDR3 is TGTGCCAGCTCACCGACAGATCAGCCCCAGCATTTT. Residues: CASSPTDQPQHF.

This chain joins TRBV7-9 and TRBJ2-7; 9 nucleotides agree with TRBD1. The CDR3 has 16 residues. With 5 bases clipped from V and 0 bases from J, the junction kept 8 bases outside the gene matches. Germline V gene data show CDR1 as SEHNR and CDR2 as FQNEAQ (reference sequence). In DNA form, the CDR3 reads TGTGCCAGCAGCCCCGGGACAGGGACCAGCTCCTACGAGCAGTACTTC. Translation gives CASSPGTGTSSYEQYF.